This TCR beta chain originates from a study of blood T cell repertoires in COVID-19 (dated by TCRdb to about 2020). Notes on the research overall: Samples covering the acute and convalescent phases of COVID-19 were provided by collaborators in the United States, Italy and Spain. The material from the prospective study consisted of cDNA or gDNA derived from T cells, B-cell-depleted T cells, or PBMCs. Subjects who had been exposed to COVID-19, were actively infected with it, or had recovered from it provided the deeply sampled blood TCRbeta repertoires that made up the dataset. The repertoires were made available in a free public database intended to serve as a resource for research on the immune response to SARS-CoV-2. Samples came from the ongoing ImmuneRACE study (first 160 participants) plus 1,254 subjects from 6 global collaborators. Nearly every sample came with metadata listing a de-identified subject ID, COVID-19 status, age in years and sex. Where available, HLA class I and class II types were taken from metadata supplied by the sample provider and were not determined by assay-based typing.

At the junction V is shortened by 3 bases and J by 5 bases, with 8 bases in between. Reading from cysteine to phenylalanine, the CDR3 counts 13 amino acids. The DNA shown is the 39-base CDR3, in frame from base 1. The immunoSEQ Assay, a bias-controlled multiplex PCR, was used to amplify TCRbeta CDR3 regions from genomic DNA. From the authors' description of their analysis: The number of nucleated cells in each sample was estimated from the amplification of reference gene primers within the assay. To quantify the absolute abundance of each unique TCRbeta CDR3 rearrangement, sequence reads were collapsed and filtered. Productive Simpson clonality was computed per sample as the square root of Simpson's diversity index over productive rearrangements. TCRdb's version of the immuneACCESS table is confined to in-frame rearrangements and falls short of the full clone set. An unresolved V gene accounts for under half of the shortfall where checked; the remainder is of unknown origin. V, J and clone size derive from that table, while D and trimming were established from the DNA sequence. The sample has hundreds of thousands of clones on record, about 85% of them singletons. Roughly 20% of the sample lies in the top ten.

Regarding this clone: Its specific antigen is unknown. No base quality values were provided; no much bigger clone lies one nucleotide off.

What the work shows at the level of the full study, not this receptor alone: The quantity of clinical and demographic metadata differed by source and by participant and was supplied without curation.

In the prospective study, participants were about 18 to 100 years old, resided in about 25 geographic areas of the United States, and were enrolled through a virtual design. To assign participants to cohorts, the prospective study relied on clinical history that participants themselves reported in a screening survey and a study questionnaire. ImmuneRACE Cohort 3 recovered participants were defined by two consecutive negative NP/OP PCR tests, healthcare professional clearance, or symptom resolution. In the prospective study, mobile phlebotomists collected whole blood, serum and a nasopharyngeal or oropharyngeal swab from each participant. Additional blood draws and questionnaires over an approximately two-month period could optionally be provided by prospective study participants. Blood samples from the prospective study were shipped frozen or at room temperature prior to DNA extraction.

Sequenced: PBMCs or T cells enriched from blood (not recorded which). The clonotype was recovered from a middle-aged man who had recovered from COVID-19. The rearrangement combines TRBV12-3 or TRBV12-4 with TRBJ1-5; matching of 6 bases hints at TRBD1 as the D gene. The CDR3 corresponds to CASSLAGDQPQHF. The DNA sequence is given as TGTGCCAGCAGTTTGGCAGGGGATCAGCCCCAGCATTTT.